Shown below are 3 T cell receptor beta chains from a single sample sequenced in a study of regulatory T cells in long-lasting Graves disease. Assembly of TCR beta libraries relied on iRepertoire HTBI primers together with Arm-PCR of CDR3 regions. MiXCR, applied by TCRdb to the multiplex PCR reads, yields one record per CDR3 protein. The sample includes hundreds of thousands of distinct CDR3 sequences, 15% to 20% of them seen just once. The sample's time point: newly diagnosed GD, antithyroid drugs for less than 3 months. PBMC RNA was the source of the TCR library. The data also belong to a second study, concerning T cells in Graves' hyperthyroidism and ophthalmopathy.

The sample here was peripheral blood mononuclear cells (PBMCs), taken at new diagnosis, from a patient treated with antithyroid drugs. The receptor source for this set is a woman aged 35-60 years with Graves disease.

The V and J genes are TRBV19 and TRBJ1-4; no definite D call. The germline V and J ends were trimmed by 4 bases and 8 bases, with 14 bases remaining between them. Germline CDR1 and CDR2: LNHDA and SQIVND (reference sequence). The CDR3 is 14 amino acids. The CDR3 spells CASSNLGRAEKLFF. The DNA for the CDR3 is TGTGCCAGTAGTAATCTGGGTAGGGCGGAAAAACTGTTTTTT.

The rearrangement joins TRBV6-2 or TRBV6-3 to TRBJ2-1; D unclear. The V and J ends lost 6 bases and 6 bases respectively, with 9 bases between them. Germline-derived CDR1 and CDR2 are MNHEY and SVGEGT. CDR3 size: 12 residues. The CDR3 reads CASRGQPNEQFF. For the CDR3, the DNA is TGTGCCAGCAGGGGTCAGCCCAATGAGCAGTTCTTC.

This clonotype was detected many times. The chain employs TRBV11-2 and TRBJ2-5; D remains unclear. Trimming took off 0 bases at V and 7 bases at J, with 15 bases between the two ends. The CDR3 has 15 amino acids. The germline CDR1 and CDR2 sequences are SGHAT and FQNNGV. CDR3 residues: CASSLDPLVLGTQYF. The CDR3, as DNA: TGTGCCAGCAGCTTAGATCCCCTCGTCCTGGGGACCCAGTACTTC.